The 32 T cell receptor beta chains listed next were all sequenced from one sample in a study of cytomegalovirus exposure and HLA in healthy donors. Clones were read by immunoSEQ multiplex PCR, and TCRdb kept only the in-frame ones, dropping some. The sample has roughly 200,000 clones, approximately 86% seen once; the top ten hold about 7.2%. The sample consisted of PBMCs. The receptors stem from a man aged 25 to 45 in good health and CMV-seropositive.

CDR3 amino acids: CATSRDPGLGQPQHF. In nucleotides, the CDR3 is TGTGCCACCAGCAGAGATCCCGGGTTAGGTCAGCCCCAGCATTTT. The chain carries TRBV15 and TRBJ1-5; D not certain. The germline V gene has CDR1 LNHNV and CDR2 YYDKDF (reference sequence). CDR3 length: 15 amino acids. Trimming left V 0 bases short and J 6 bases short, with 12 bases between.

The gene calls are TRBV5-1 and TRBJ2-3; 7 nucleotides align to TRBD1. The V gene's germline CDR1 is SGHRS and CDR2 YFSETQ. After removal of 3 bases from V and 1 base from J, the junction contained 2 bases not matched to a gene. This CDR3 comprises 14 residues. CDR3 bases: TGCGCCAGCAGCTCCGGGACAGGCACAGATACGCAGTATTTT. Residues: CASSSGTGTDTQYF.

The V call is TRBV9, the J call TRBJ2-1; 11 bases line up with TRBD2. J lost 4 bases, V lost 4 bases, and 4 bases had no gene match. The CDR3 loop spans 15 amino acids. In germline, CDR1 is SGDLS, CDR2 YYNGEE. CDR3 sequence: CASSPGLADYNEQFF. The CDR3 nucleotides are TGTGCCAGCAGCCCGGGACTAGCGGATTACAATGAGCAGTTCTTC.

The chain is built from TRBV13 and TRBJ2-7; TRBD2 might be the D (6 bases). Per the germline V gene, CDR1 is PRHDT and CDR2 is FYEKMQ (reference sequence). CDR3 length: 16 amino acids. V lost 4 bases and J 1 base, leaving 17 bases between the germline ends. Here the CDR3 DNA reads TGTGCCAGCAGCTCCACCCCCGGGACTTGGTCCTACGAGCAGTACTTC. Translating gives CASSSTPGTWSYEQYF. Full variable domain (missing parts from reference TRBV13 and TRBJ2-7): AAGVIQSPRHLIKEKRETATLKCYPIPRHDTVYWYQQGPGQDPQFLISFYEKMQSDKGSIPDRFSAQQFSDYHSELNMSSLELGDSALYFCASSSTPGTWSYEQYFGPGTRLTVT.

The chain carries TRBV2 and TRBJ2-7; no firm D call. Germline CDR1 and CDR2: SNHLY and FYNNEI. Deletions cut 5 bases from V and 0 bases from J, with 5 bases between. The length of the CDR3 is 12 residues. The CDR3 nucleotides read TGTGCCAGCAGTCCGATCTCCTACGAGCAGTACTTC. Translating gives CASSPISYEQYF.

The count of this clone is one. The chain carries TRBV27 and TRBJ2-7; no definite D call. Germline-derived CDR1 and CDR2 are MNHEY and SMNVEV (reference sequence). This CDR3 has 12 amino acids. V was cut by 6 bases and J by 2 bases, with 8 bases left in between. The CDR3 sequence is CASRGLAYEQYF. The DNA of the CDR3 is TGTGCCAGCAGGGGCCTGGCCTACGAGCAGTACTTC.

This clone was seen a few times. The CDR3, as DNA: TGTGCCAGAAGCTTCCGGGGACGTACGACCTACGAGCAGTACTTC. Residues: CARSFRGRTTYEQYF. This chain links TRBV5-3 with TRBJ2-7, with D tentatively TRBD1 or TRBD2 (5 bases each). TRBV5-3 is assigned to the ORF class and has an uncertain function. Trimming removed 2 bases from V and 2 bases from J, with 14 bases in between. This CDR3 contains 15 residues.

The genes are TRBV6-5 and TRBJ2-7, with D unresolved. CDR1 and CDR2 from the germline V gene are MNHEY and SVGAGI. The CDR3 spans 14 residues. V dropped 0 bases and J dropped 2 bases, with 8 bases sitting between them. CDR3 sequence (DNA): TGTGCCAGCAGTTACTCTAAGGTCGCCTACGAGCAGTACTTC. As protein: CASSYSKVAYEQYF.

The rearrangement uses TRBV4-1 and TRBJ2-1; 7 positions agree with TRBD2. V was pared by 0 bases and J by 4 bases, with 3 bases of the junction left unmatched. The CDR3 is 15 residues long. From germline, CDR1 is MGHRA and CDR2 YSYEKL. In DNA, the CDR3 is TGCGCCAGCAGCCAAGAAGGGCGGGAGTACAATGAGCAGTTCTTC. Translating it yields CASSQEGREYNEQFF.

The sample holds a few counts of this clone. This CDR3 reads CASSMTGDQPQHF. CDR3 DNA: TGTGCCAGCAGCATGACAGGGGATCAGCCCCAGCATTTT. The genes are TRBV7-9 and TRBJ1-5; 8 bases fit TRBD1. This CDR3 is built from 13 residues. The germline CDR1 and CDR2 sequences are SEHNR and FQNEAQ (reference sequence). Trimming removed 5 bases from V and 5 bases from J; junction bases left unmatched: 2.

This clone was counted a few times. The chain combines TRBV6-1 with TRBJ2-4, with 7 bases aligning to TRBD2. The J segment lost 1 base and the V segment lost 10 bases, leaving 10 bases of the junction unmatched. This CDR3 region has 15 residues. Germline CDR1 is MNHNS and CDR2 is SASEGT. CDR3 sequence: CAISAPGRAKNIQYF. The CDR3 DNA reads as TGTGCCATCTCGGCGCCCGGGAGGGCCAAAAACATTCAGTACTTC.

This clone has more than one count but fewer than ten. This chain connects TRBV7-6 to TRBJ2-7, with D perhaps matching TRBD1 (5 bases). This CDR3 has 13 residues. Germline CDR1 and CDR2: SGHVS and FNYEAQ. The germline V and J ends were trimmed by 2 bases and 3 bases, with 8 bases remaining between them. Written as DNA, the CDR3 is TGTGCCAGCAGCTTAAGTGACAGCTACGAGCAGTACTTC. This encodes CASSLSDSYEQYF.

This rearrangement joins TRBV29-1 to TRBJ1-1; the match to TRBD1 covers 7 bases. The CDR3 covers 15 residues. J gave up 6 bases and V 3 bases, and 13 bases lay outside the gene matches. Germline loops: CDR1 SQVTM, CDR2 ANQGSEA. The CDR3 DNA sequence: TGCAGCGTTGAGCTAATCACAGGGGTTTCTCCTGAAGCTTTCTTT. Amino acids: CSVELITGVSPEAFF.

This clone was seen a few times. The chain employs TRBV9 and TRBJ2-5, with 11 positions matching TRBD2. V lost 3 bases, J lost 4 bases, and 2 bases stayed unmatched. The CDR3 contains 14 residues. Germline V gene data show CDR1 as SGDLS and CDR2 as YYNGEE. The CDR3 sequence: CASSDGTSGETQYF. In DNA form, the CDR3 reads TGTGCCAGCAGCGACGGGACTAGCGGAGAGACCCAGTACTTC. Full variable domain (missing parts from reference TRBV9 and TRBJ2-5): DSGVTQTPKHLITATGQRVTLRCSPRSGDLSVYWYQQSLDQGLQFLIQYYNGEERAKGNILERFSAQQFPDLHSELNLSSLELGDSALYFCASSDGTSGETQYFGPGTRLLVL.

The chain uses TRBV10-1 and TRBJ1-1; 7 positions agree with TRBD1. V trimming: 6 bases; J trimming: 0 bases; junction bases outside the gene matches: 7. The germline gives CDR1 WNHNN, CDR2 SYGVQD (reference sequence). This CDR3 has 15 residues. CDR3 residues: CASRTGQQMNTEAFF. The DNA for the CDR3 is TGCGCCAGCAGGACGGGACAGCAGATGAACACTGAAGCTTTCTTT.

The rearrangement uses TRBV5-6 and TRBJ1-3, with 7 bases identical to TRBD1. CDR1 is SGHDT and CDR2 is YYEEEE in the germline V gene. Trimming cost V 4 bases and J 7 bases; bases outside gene matches: 14. The CDR3 is 16 residues long. As DNA, the CDR3 is TGTGCCAGCAGCCCTTATTCCCCGGGACAGCATAACACCATATATTTT. Amino acid sequence: CASSPYSPGQHNTIYF.

The V and J genes are TRBV29-1 and TRBJ1-1; perhaps TRBD1 as D (5 bases). The germline gives CDR1 SQVTM, CDR2 ANQGSEA. The CDR3 sequence is 14 residues long. The V end was cut by 7 bases, the J end by 0 bases, with 15 bases between. The CDR3 coding sequence is TGCAGCGCCGAGGTTGGGGGGATGAACACTGAAGCTTTCTTT. Its translation: CSAEVGGMNTEAFF.

V and J are TRBV28 and TRBJ2-7, with D maybe TRBD2 (5 bases). The CDR3 is 14 residues long. Germline V lookup: CDR1 MDHEN, CDR2 SYDVKM. Trimming cost V 4 bases and J 4 bases, with 14 bases left between them. CDR3 residues: CASSSPGSGYEQYF. The CDR3 DNA reads TGTGCCAGCAGTTCCCCGGGGTCGGGGTACGAGCAGTACTTC.

The genes are TRBV5-1 and TRBJ2-7; D perhaps matches TRBD1 (5 bases). Germline lookup yields CDR1 SGHRS and CDR2 YFSETQ. The CDR3 runs 16 residues. V was clipped by 4 bases and J by 0 bases, with 17 bases between them. CDR3 sequence (DNA): TGCGCCAGCAGCCCCGAGATGGGGCTGGGCTCCTACGAGCAGTACTTC. It specifies CASSPEMGLGSYEQYF.

This chain connects TRBV6-5 to TRBJ2-1; no firm D call. Trimming took off 5 bases at V and 0 bases at J, with 11 bases between the two ends. The CDR3 spans 15 residues. The germline gives CDR1 MNHEY, CDR2 SVGAGI. CDR3 DNA sequence: TGTGCCAGCAGTCCTGGTGGTAGCTCCTACAATGAGCAGTTCTTC. It is translated as CASSPGGSSYNEQFF.

The chain combines TRBV19 with TRBJ2-7, with 10 bases identical to TRBD2. This CDR3 has 14 amino acids. Germline V gives CDR1 LNHDA, CDR2 SQIVND (reference sequence). The junction had 2 bases not matched to a gene; V was cut back by 3 bases and J by 3 bases. The CDR3 reads CASSISSGSYEQYF. As DNA, the CDR3 is TGTGCCAGTAGTATTTCTAGCGGGAGCTACGAGCAGTACTTC. The full variable domain, completed using reference TRBV19 and TRBJ2-7, is DGGITQSPKYLFRKEGQNVTLSCEQNLNHDAMYWYRQDPGQGLRLIYYSQIVNDFQKGDIAEGYSVSREKKESFPLTVTSAQKNPTAFYLCASSISSGSYEQYFGPGTRLTVT.

The genes are TRBV19 and TRBJ2-7; D may be TRBD1 (5 bases). CDR3 length equals 13 residues. Germline V gene lookup returns CDR1 LNHDA and CDR2 SQIVND (reference sequence). Trimming removed 1 base at V and 4 bases at J, with 8 bases between. CDR3 nucleotides: TGTGCCAGTAGTATAGGGGGCGGTTACGAGCAGTACTTC. Translating it yields CASSIGGGYEQYF.

The gene calls are TRBV2 and TRBJ2-2; TRBD2 might be the D (5 bases). The CDR3 consists of 16 residues. Germline assignment: CDR1 SNHLY and CDR2 FYNNEI. V shed 4 bases and J shed 4 bases, with 16 bases lying between them. The CDR3 is CASSGGATRATGELFF. DNA of the CDR3: TGTGCCAGCAGTGGGGGAGCAACTCGGGCCACCGGGGAGCTGTTTTTT.

This clone is a singleton in its sample. The V call is TRBV7-6, the J call TRBJ2-2; perhaps TRBD2 as D (6 bases). Between the trimmed V and J ends, which lost 4 bases and 1 base, there was a span of 16 bases. CDR1 SGHVS and CDR2 FNYEAQ come from the germline V gene. This CDR3 comprises 17 residues. The CDR3 loop reads CASSSRGRLVNTGELFF. The CDR3 nucleotides read TGTGCCAGCAGCTCTCGCGGGCGACTAGTGAACACCGGGGAGCTGTTTTTT.

The V and J genes are TRBV6-5 and TRBJ2-5; D is perhaps TRBD1 (6 bases). Trimming removed 6 bases from V and 5 bases from J, with 16 bases in between. This CDR3 comprises 14 residues. Germline V gene data show CDR1 as MNHEY and CDR2 as SVGAGI. The CDR3 region is CASSPTGQGETQYF. For the CDR3, the DNA is TGTGCCAGCAGCCCAACCGGGCAGGGGGAGACCCAGTACTTC.

The chain uses TRBV10-2 and TRBJ2-2; the match to TRBD1 covers 9 bases. V dropped 2 bases and J dropped 4; count of bases not matched to a gene: 5. CDR3 length: 16 amino acids. The V gene's germline CDR1 is WSHSY and CDR2 SAAADI. CDR3 in DNA: TGCGCCAGCAGTGAGGGCCGGGACAGGGCCACCGGGGAGCTGTTTTTT. This encodes CASSEGRDRATGELFF.

The chain employs TRBV27 and TRBJ1-1; 9 bases fit TRBD1. V shed 5 bases and J 8 bases; nucleotides not matched to a gene: 12. CDR1 and CDR2 from the germline V gene are MNHEY and SMNVEV (reference sequence). The CDR3 length is 15 residues. The CDR3 sequence: CASSPLIGTGKEAFF. As DNA, the CDR3 is TGTGCCAGCAGTCCCCTAATCGGGACAGGGAAAGAAGCTTTCTTT.

This clone was counted once. The J gene is TRBJ1-3, the V gene TRBV9; a possible D gene is TRBD1 (6 bases). Germline V lookup: CDR1 SGDLS, CDR2 YYNGEE. This CDR3 comprises 19 residues. Between the trimmed V and J ends, which lost 0 bases and 0 bases, there was a span of 19 bases. The CDR3 spells CASSVAERDISDSGNTIYF. Written as DNA, the CDR3 is TGTGCCAGCAGCGTAGCTGAGAGGGACATCTCCGACTCTGGAAACACCATATATTTT.

The chain is built from TRBV5-1 and TRBJ2-5; perhaps TRBD1 as D (6 bases). Germline-derived CDR1 and CDR2 are SGHRS and YFSETQ. V was shortened by 5 bases and J by 2 bases, with 10 bases between the two germline ends. CDR3 size: 13 residues. The CDR3 sequence: CASRPDSQETQYF. The CDR3 region has the DNA TGCGCCAGCAGACCGGACAGTCAAGAGACCCAGTACTTC.

The gene calls are TRBV7-2 and TRBJ1-1, with D unresolved. Trimming took 8 bases from V and 3 from J, leaving 16 bases between them. This CDR3 spans 14 amino acids. The V gene's germline CDR1 is SGHTA and CDR2 FQGNSA. The DNA of the CDR3 is TGTGCCAGCCTACAAGGCTTGGGTTACACTGAAGCTTTCTTT. Translated: CASLQGLGYTEAFF.

This chain links TRBV13 with TRBJ2-3; TRBD1 matches 8 bases. CDR1 is PRHDT, CDR2 FYEKMQ, per germline (reference sequence). The CDR3 is 14 residues long. After removal of 3 bases from V and 4 bases from J, the junction contained 3 bases not matched to a gene. The CDR3 here is CASSLQGAPDTQYF. The CDR3 DNA sequence: TGTGCCAGCAGCTTGCAGGGGGCCCCAGATACGCAGTATTTT.

V is TRBV6-1 and J is TRBJ2-1, with TRBD2 matching 7 bases. The CDR3 runs to 14 residues. V lost 8 bases and J lost 1; bases outside the gene matches: 5. Germline CDR1 and CDR2: MNHNS and SASEGT. CDR3 DNA sequence: TGTGCCAGCGGCGGCGGGAGTTCCTACAATGAGCAGTTCTTC. Its translation: CASGGGSSYNEQFF.